This is a list of T cell receptor beta chains from one sample in a study of T cell responses to AZD1222 COVID-19 vaccine. Measured with immunoSEQ multiplex PCR; TCRdb has only the in-frame clones, and not every one. The sample has some 150,000 clones; 88% are singletons. The material was peripheral blood, obtained on day 0 of MenACWY control vaccination. All receptors derive from an adult in good health. Each CDR3 is given with its conserved first and last residue. Fields, in order: J gene, clone size, D gene, V gene, CDR3 protein, CDR3 DNA. D genes are given only for firm matches. Size is omitted from some rows. Given values are once, few, many or a class for expanded clones.

TRBJ2-2,-,-,TRBV7-2,CASSSKGGTGELFF,TGTGCCAGCAGCTCAAAAGGGGGCACCGGGGAGCTGTTTTTT
TRBJ1-4,-,-,TRBV30,CAWKRQGFSNEKLFF,TGTGCCTGGAAACGGCAGGGGTTTTCGAATGAAAAACTGTTTTTT
TRBJ1-2,-,-,TRBV19,CASSMAGSPIAGYTF,TGTGCCAGTAGTATGGCAGGGAGCCCCATTGCTGGCTACACCTTC
TRBJ1-1,-,-,TRBV5-6,CASSWGVTEAFF,TGTGCCAGCAGCTGGGGGGTAACTGAAGCTTTCTTT
TRBJ1-1,-,-,TRBV4-2,CASSQDWVTEAFF,TGTGCCAGCAGCCAAGATTGGGTAACTGAAGCTTTCTTT
TRBJ2-5,-,TRBD1,TRBV5-1,CASSPTGNQETQYF,TGCGCCAGCAGCCCGACAGGGAACCAAGAGACCCAGTACTTC
TRBJ2-2,-,-,TRBV29-1,CSVEDLGTGELFF,TGCAGCGTTGAAGATCTGGGAACCGGGGAGCTGTTTTTT
TRBJ1-4,-,-,TRBV6-6,CASSYGGAWEKLFF,TGTGCCAGCAGTTACGGGGGCGCATGGGAAAAACTGTTTTTT
TRBJ1-5,once,-,TRBV28,CASSLRRDSNQPQHF,TGTGCCAGCAGTCTGAGAAGGGATAGCAATCAGCCCCAGCATTTT
TRBJ2-7,few,TRBD2,TRBV6-1,CASSEPRTSASYEQYF,TGTGCCAGCAGTGAGCCCCGGACTAGCGCCTCCTACGAGCAGTACTTC
TRBJ1-1,-,-,TRBV9,CASTNKNTEAFF,TGTGCCAGCACCAATAAGAACACTGAAGCTTTCTTT
TRBJ2-3,-,-,TRBV6-2/TRBV6-3,CASSYASDTQYF,TGTGCCAGCAGTTACGCTTCAGATACGCAGTATTTT
TRBJ1-2,-,-,TRBV7-2,CASSLGGLYGYTF,TGTGCCAGCAGCTTAGGCGGACTGTATGGCTACACCTTC
TRBJ1-2,-,-,TRBV10-3,CAISSGTARGYGYTF,TGTGCCATCAGTTCAGGGACCGCTAGGGGTTATGGCTACACCTTC
TRBJ1-2,-,TRBD1,TRBV19,CASSKARDSVGYTF,TGTGCCAGTAGTAAAGCCCGGGACAGTGTTGGCTACACCTTC
TRBJ2-3,-,-,TRBV11-2,CASSLGPPDTQYF,TGTGCCAGCAGCTTAGGCCCCCCAGATACGCAGTATTTT
TRBJ1-1,-,TRBD1,TRBV10-3,CATHIGQGASEAFF,TGTGCCACCCATATAGGACAGGGGGCGTCGGAAGCTTTCTTT